This entry concerns a single TCR beta chain. Its antigen is undetermined. One entry per CDR3 protein results from TCRdb running MiXCR on the 5' RACE reads. Of roughly 690,000 distinct CDR3 sequences in the sample, 21% were seen once. This record belongs to a study of identical twins. Study-level results: Reduced insertions were recorded for abundant cord blood beta clonotypes, with no such pattern in memory repertoires.

Germline lookup yields CDR1 MNHEY and CDR2 SMNVEV (reference sequence). Trimming removed 7 bases from V and 9 bases from J; junction bases left unmatched: 12. CDR3 length equals 15 residues. The same data also contributed to another study, on T cells expressing NK-cell markers. That study reports: Dominant NKG2C+ clonotypes accounted for about 1.0-8% of CD8+ T cells in about six donors.

This receptor was taken from a woman aged 18-30 years in good health. V is TRBV27 and J is TRBJ2-1, with 10 bases aligning to TRBD2. Sample: PBMCs. The CDR3 here is CASTGSSGSLFEQFF. The CDR3 bases are TGTGCCAGCACCGGATCTAGCGGGAGTTTGTTTGAGCAGTTCTTC.